The 3 T cell receptor beta chains below were found in one sample sequenced in a study of OX40 agonist ivuxolimab in advanced cancers. Libraries were constructed by the immunoSEQ multiplex PCR assay. Drawn from immuneACCESS, this table holds only the in-frame rearrangements with V and J called that TCRdb kept. Clones are partly lost; checked studies trace under half to an unresolved V gene and leave the rest unexplained. The sample contains under 85,000 clones, 85% to 95% of them found a single time. The ten largest clones take up 9.5% to 11% of the sample. This specimen consisted of CD4+ or CD8+ T cells sorted from blood, obtained in a trial of the OX40 agonist ivuxolimab. The receptors shown here come from an adult with an advanced solid tumor such as melanoma, head and neck, liver or kidney cancer.

The V gene is TRBV4-1, the J gene TRBJ2-3; D tentatively reads TRBD1 or TRBD2 (5 bases each). CDR3 length: 20 residues. V was shortened by 4 bases and J by 0 bases, with 26 bases between the two germline ends. The germline V gene has CDR1 MGHRA and CDR2 YSYEKL. The CDR3 nucleotides read TGCGCCAGCAGCCCCTGGGGGAGCCCGAGCCAAACTTCTAGCACAGATACGCAGTATTTT. This translates into CASSPWGSPSQTSSTDTQYF.

The chain combines TRBV28 with TRBJ2-1; 7 positions match TRBD1. The CDR3 is made up of 14 amino acids. V was clipped by 6 bases and J by 0 bases; unmatched bases: 2. Looked up from germline, CDR1 is MDHEN and CDR2 is SYDVKM. The CDR3 region is CASRGGLSYNEQFF. The DNA for the CDR3 is TGTGCCAGCAGAGGGGGCCTCTCCTACAATGAGCAGTTCTTC.

The chain has TRBV6-1 and TRBJ2-2, with D possibly called TRBD1 or TRBD2 (6 bases each). Deletions cut 4 bases from V and 0 bases from J, with 12 bases between. Per germline, CDR1 MNHNS and CDR2 SASEGT. This CDR3 has 16 amino acids. CDR3 residues: CASSGEGGPNTGELFF. The CDR3 DNA reads TGTGCCAGCAGTGGGGAAGGGGGGCCGAACACCGGGGAGCTGTTTTTT.